These 26 T cell receptor beta chains originate from one sample sequenced in a study of metastatic and nonmetastatic thyroid tumors. Patients underwent thyroid surgery, and none had received any treatment before it. TCRdb recomputed clones from the PCR reads via MiXCR. Among about 69,000 clones listed, 12% to 15% were seen once. The specimen was blood. These receptors were collected from a male donor with papillary thyroid cancer or a benign thyroid nodule (not recorded which). Some clones in this sample may be carry-over from other donors' samples.

This clone appeared many times. This same CDR3 is encoded by further DNA sequences in the sample. This chain links TRBV14 with TRBJ1-1; D ambiguous. V gave up 4 bases and J gave up 14 bases, with 20 bases separating them. The germline V gene has CDR1 SGHDN and CDR2 FVKESK. The CDR3 is made up of 13 amino acids. The CDR3 loop reads CASSPRTGGPHFF. The CDR3 DNA is TGTGCCAGCAGCCCCCGGACCGGAGGCCCTCACTTCTTT.

This clone has at least ten counts. Compared with germline, one end of the junction differs, possibly owing to a read error. In DNA, the CDR3 is TGTGCTAGCAGCGCCTCGGGAACAGATACGCAGTATTTT. Its protein is CASSASGTDTQYF. The chain recombines TRBV7-7 with TRBJ2-3, with D possibly TRBD2 on 5 matching bases. Per the germline V gene, CDR1 is SSHAT and CDR2 is FNYEAQ (reference sequence). This CDR3 contains 13 residues.

This clone was picked up many times. One end of the junction does not line up with germline, which may come from a read error. Other DNA sequences of this sample code for an identical CDR3. The chain carries TRBV20-1 and TRBJ2-3; D is unclear. This CDR3 has 12 residues. In germline, CDR1 is DFQATT, CDR2 SNEGSKA (reference sequence). In nucleotides, the CDR3 is TGCAGTGCCACTCGAAGCACGGATACGCAGTATTTT. It specifies CSATRSTDTQYF.

The table lists this clone with many counts. The chain has TRBV19 and TRBJ1-3; D might be TRBD1 (6 bases). V was clipped by 6 bases and J by 0 bases, with 12 bases between them. The CDR3 runs to 15 residues. CDR1 is LNHDA and CDR2 is SQIVND in the germline V gene (reference sequence). DNA of the CDR3: TGTGCCAGTAGCCTCGGGACATTCTCTGGAAACACCATATATTTT. As protein: CASSLGTFSGNTIYF.

This clone appeared many times. Additional DNA sequences in this sample encode the identical CDR3. The chain uses TRBV20-1 and TRBJ1-1; perhaps TRBD1 as D (5 bases). The CDR3 is made up of 15 amino acids. V shed 2 bases and J shed 6 bases, with 19 bases lying between them. CDR1 DFQATT and CDR2 SNEGSKA come from the germline V gene (reference sequence). The CDR3 spells CSARTPGPPYPEAFF. The CDR3 DNA reads TGCAGTGCTAGAACACCGGGACCCCCTTACCCTGAAGCTTTCTTT.

Remarks on this clone: A much larger clone lies a single base off, so this may be a read error. The rearrangement joins TRBV6-2 or TRBV6-3 to TRBJ2-5; TRBD2 agrees at 10 bases. This CDR3 has 15 amino acids. Germline V gene data show CDR1 as MNHEY and CDR2 as SVGEGT. The CDR3 coding sequence is TGTGCCAGCACCATCCCCGGGACTAGCGAAGAGACCGAGTACTTC. This encodes CASTIPGTSEETEYF.

This clone was observed at least ten times. The rearrangement joins TRBV10-3 to TRBJ1-5, with D unresolved. The CDR3 has 18 residues. V was trimmed by 0 bases and J by 4 bases, leaving 19 bases between them. Germline-derived CDR1 and CDR2 are ENHRY and SYGVKD. CDR3 in DNA: TGTGCCATCAGTGAGTCGAAAGATTTCACGGCGAAAAATCAGCCCCAGCATTTT. It codes for CAISESKDFTAKNQPQHF.

This clone came up a few times. For the CDR3, the DNA is TGTGCCAGCAGCGAAATATCGGGATACGAGCAGTACTTC. Residues: CASSEISGYEQYF. J is TRBJ2-7 and V is TRBV6-1; a possible D gene is TRBD2 (5 bases). Trimming removed 6 bases at V and 4 bases at J, with 13 bases between. CDR1 and CDR2 from the germline V gene are MNHNS and SASEGT. The CDR3 has 13 amino acids.

This clone was detected ten times or more. The chain couples TRBV12-3 or TRBV12-4 to TRBJ1-5; D ambiguous. The CDR3 covers 12 residues. With 5 bases removed from V and 8 bases from J, the gap between germline ends came to 10 bases. In DNA form, the CDR3 reads TGTGCCAGCAGTCTGACGGTGGAGCCCCAGCATTTT. Protein product: CASSLTVEPQHF.

The table lists this clone with many counts. This rearrangement joins TRBV6-2 or TRBV6-3 to TRBJ1-2, with D maybe TRBD1 (5 bases). In germline, CDR1 is MNHEY, CDR2 SVGEGT. The CDR3 is 14 residues long. The germline V and J ends were trimmed by 5 bases and 3 bases, with 13 bases remaining between them. The CDR3 loop is CASSPDGGYYGYTF. In nucleotides, the CDR3 is TGTGCCAGCAGTCCTGACGGGGGGTACTATGGCTACACCTTC.

A word on this clone: This clone may be a read error of a much larger clone one base away. V gene TRBV4-1 combines with J gene TRBJ2-1, with D possibly TRBD1 on 6 matching bases. Germline CDR1 is MGHRA and CDR2 is YSYEKL. With 3 bases removed from V and 4 bases from J, the gap between germline ends came to 19 bases. CDR3 length equals 17 residues. As DNA, the CDR3 is TGCGCCAGCAGCCAGAGAGATCGGGACACTCCTTACAATGAGCAGTTCTTC. Residues: CASSQRDRDTPYNEQFF.

This clone was seen many times. The V gene is TRBV2, the J gene TRBJ2-1; 10 bases match TRBD2. The germline gives CDR1 SNHLY, CDR2 FYNNEI. V shed 0 bases and J 6 bases; nucleotides not matched to a gene: 14. The CDR3 runs 19 residues. In DNA, the CDR3 is TGTGCCAGCAGTGAAGCGCATCTGATCGAAGCGGGAGGGCTCAATGAGCAGTTCTTC. It specifies CASSEAHLIEAGGLNEQFF.

This clone was seen ten or more times. The V and J genes are TRBV11-2 and TRBJ2-5, with D perhaps TRBD1 (6 bases). Between the trimmed V and J ends, which lost 0 bases and 5 bases, there was a span of 10 bases. Germline V gene sequence: CDR1 SGHAT, CDR2 FQNNGV. CDR3 length equals 14 residues. The DNA for the CDR3 is TGTGCCAGCAGCTTAGACAGGGGCGGCGAGACCCAGTACTTC. It encodes CASSLDRGGETQYF.

This clone came up many times. This sequence joins TRBV20-1 and TRBJ2-1; possible D gene TRBD1, 5 bases. Germline V gene data show CDR1 as DFQATT and CDR2 as SNEGSKA (reference sequence). V shed 5 bases and J shed 8 bases, with 13 bases lying between them. This CDR3 spans 12 amino acids. CDR3 coding DNA: TGCAGTGCTGGTGGGGCTTGGGATGAGCAGTTCTTC. It translates to CSAGGAWDEQFF.

This clone showed up just a few times. The rearrangement uses TRBV2 and TRBJ1-2; no definite D call. The CDR3 extends over 14 amino acids. V gave up 8 bases and J gave up 4 bases, with 17 bases separating them. In germline, CDR1 is SNHLY, CDR2 FYNNEI. CDR3 in DNA: TGTGCCAGCGTTTGGACGGAACCCTCCTATGGCTACACCTTC. This gives the protein CASVWTEPSYGYTF.

V is TRBV6-2 or TRBV6-3 and J is TRBJ2-5; 8 bases are shared with TRBD2. The CDR3 runs to 20 residues. The ends lost 0 bases at V and 1 base at J; junction bases unmatched: 16. Germline V gene sequence: CDR1 MNHEY, CDR2 SVGEGT. CDR3 DNA sequence: TGTGCCAGCAGTTACTCGATTAGCGGGATTCCCATGGGGTCCCAAGAGACCCAGTACTTC. This gives the protein CASSYSISGIPMGSQETQYF.

V gene TRBV12-3 or TRBV12-4 combines with J gene TRBJ2-5; D remains unclear. The length of the CDR3 is 13 residues. With 1 base removed from V and 5 bases from J, the gap between germline ends came to 8 bases. The CDR3 sequence: CASSLVVRETQYF. The CDR3 DNA reads as TGTGCCAGCAGTTTAGTAGTTCGGGAGACCCAGTACTTC.

In the case of this clone: A much bigger clone sits one base away, suggesting this may be a read error. Other DNA variants within this sample encode the same CDR3. This chain connects TRBV11-1 to TRBJ2-7; D is ambiguous. Germline V gene data show CDR1 as SGHAT and CDR2 as FQDESV (reference sequence). This CDR3 has 16 amino acids. The germline V and J ends were trimmed by 4 bases and 2 bases, with 18 bases remaining between them. CDR3 region: CASSSPRLLGPYEQYF. Written as DNA, the CDR3 is TGTGCCAGCAGCTCGCCTCGACTCCTCGGACCCTACGAGCAGTACTTC.

This clone was picked up many times. The rearrangement uses TRBV7-2 and TRBJ2-5, with 8 bases lining up with TRBD2. Per germline, CDR1 SGHTA and CDR2 FQGNSA. With V trimmed by 6 bases and J by 5 bases, 11 bases remained unmatched. This CDR3 is 15 amino acids long. In DNA, the CDR3 is TGTGCCAGCAGTCAACCCGGGGGGGGGCTGGAGACCCAGTACTTC. It yields the protein CASSQPGGGLETQYF.

This clone was detected many times. The chain uses TRBV14 and TRBJ2-2; D not certain. The CDR3 runs to 12 residues. The germline V gene has CDR1 SGHDN and CDR2 FVKESK. Trimming cost V 6 bases and J 3 bases, with 5 bases left between them. The CDR3 loop reads CASRRDTGELFF. In DNA, the CDR3 is TGTGCCAGCAGAAGGGACACCGGGGAGCTGTTTTTT.

The table lists this clone with many counts. This rearrangement joins TRBV20-1 to TRBJ2-3; 8 positions agree with TRBD2. With V trimmed by 0 bases and J by 2 bases, 13 bases remained unmatched. The germline gives CDR1 DFQATT, CDR2 SNEGSKA (reference sequence). CDR3 length equals 18 residues. The CDR3 loop reads CSARDPPGVAGFTDTQYF. As DNA, the CDR3 is TGCAGTGCTAGAGATCCGCCCGGGGTAGCGGGATTCACAGATACGCAGTATTTT.

This clone was counted at least ten times. J is TRBJ2-5 and V is TRBV9; no definite D call. The CDR3 has 14 residues. From germline, CDR1 is SGDLS and CDR2 YYNGEE. The ends were cut back, 4 bases at V and 5 bases at J, with 15 bases in the middle. This CDR3 reads CASSSGYVGETQYF. CDR3 bases: TGTGCCAGCAGCTCGGGTTACGTCGGTGAGACCCAGTACTTC.

About this clone: A junction boundary mismatches the germline segment, possibly from a read error. The CDR3 bases are TGTGTCACCCATGGACTAGCGGTATACGAGCAGCACTTC. Protein: CVTHGLAVYEQHF. The chain joins TRBV6-2 or TRBV6-3 to TRBJ2-7; 10 bases are a match to TRBD2. The CDR3 is made up of 13 amino acids. Germline V gene sequence: CDR1 MNHEY, CDR2 SVGEGT.

This clone was picked up many times. The chain uses TRBV11-3 and TRBJ1-2, with D perhaps matching TRBD1 (6 bases). Trimming pared 1 base from V and 5 bases from J, leaving 14 bases between. CDR1 and CDR2 from the germline V gene are SGHNT and YENEEA. CDR3 size: 15 residues. As DNA, the CDR3 is TGTGCCAGCAGCTTAGCGGGGGGCGAGGGTTATGGCTACACCTTC. This translates into CASSLAGGEGYGYTF.

This clone was recorded a few times. A read error may be the cause here, since a much bigger clone is one base away. The CDR3 loop is CASSVAGTGYQPQHF. As DNA, the CDR3 is TGTGCCAGCAGCGTGGCTGGGACAGGATATCAGCCCCAGCATTTT. V gene TRBV9 combines with J gene TRBJ1-5; 8 bases match TRBD1. Germline-derived CDR1 and CDR2 are SGDLS and YYNGEE. The CDR3 has 15 amino acids. V trimming: 2 bases; J trimming: 5 bases; junction bases outside the gene matches: 6.

The sample holds many counts of this clone. The genes are TRBV10-2 and TRBJ2-1; the match to TRBD2 covers 7 bases. This CDR3 spans 11 amino acids. In germline, CDR1 is WSHSY, CDR2 SAAADI. V shed 11 bases, J shed 8 bases, and the junction held 6 bases outside the gene matches. CDR3: CAGGGRDEQFF. DNA of the CDR3: TGCGCCGGGGGGGGGAGGGATGAGCAGTTCTTC.